This T cell receptor beta chain emerged from a study of blood T cell repertoires in COVID-19. The CDR3 sequence is 14 residues long. Germline V gene data show CDR1 as LGHNT and CDR2 as FRNRAP. J was trimmed by 7 bases and V by 4 bases; bases with no gene match: 6. TCRdb keeps only in-frame clones here, not all; method: immunoSEQ multiplex PCR. Among a few hundred thousand clones, 89% were seen once, and the ten largest hold 4% to 5%. The genes are TRBV12-5 and TRBJ2-2, with 7 positions matching TRBD1. Source material: peripheral blood. The receptor was isolated from a woman between 35 and 50 years old who had recovered from COVID-19. CDR3: CASGWLTGIGELFF. The CDR3 DNA is TGTGCTAGTGGTTGGCTGACAGGGATCGGGGAGCTGTTTTTT.